One and the same sample provided the 8 T cell receptor beta chains below, sequenced in a study of graft-versus-host responses after intestinal transplantation. TCRdb's table, derived via immunoSEQ multiplex PCR, lists solely in-frame clones and lacks some. In the table there are tens of thousands of clones, 83% of which are singletons. Specimen: PBMCs, collected 1,000 to 1,200 days after transplant. These receptors were taken from a human patient who received an intestinal transplant, so some T cells may come from the graft donor.

V is TRBV2 and J is TRBJ2-3; D remains ambiguous. The germline V gene has CDR1 SNHLY and CDR2 FYNNEI. Trimming removed 3 bases from V and 0 bases from J, with 4 bases in between. This CDR3 is built from 13 residues. This chain's CDR3 is CASSEASTDTQYF. The DNA of the CDR3 is TGTGCCAGCAGTGAGGCTAGCACAGATACGCAGTATTTT.

The chain joins TRBV7-3 to TRBJ2-5, with D perhaps matching TRBD2 (6 bases). The V and J ends lost 0 bases and 0 bases respectively, with 8 bases between them. This CDR3 has 15 amino acids. In germline, CDR1 is SGHTA, CDR2 FQGTGA. The CDR3 protein is CASSLTGGYQETQYF. The CDR3 nucleotides are TGTGCCAGCAGCTTAACAGGAGGGTACCAAGAGACCCAGTACTTC.

The rearrangement joins TRBV18 to TRBJ2-1; the match to TRBD2 covers 9 bases. Per the germline V gene, CDR1 is KGHSH and CDR2 is LQKENI. The CDR3 is made up of 18 amino acids. The junction had 8 bases not matched to a gene; V was cut back by 2 bases and J by 0 bases. The CDR3 coding sequence is TGTGCCAGCTCACCAACCAGCGGGGGGTCGAGCTCCTACAATGAGCAGTTCTTC. Encoded protein: CASSPTSGGSSSYNEQFF.

The chain employs TRBV27 and TRBJ1-2; 8 nucleotides align to TRBD1. This CDR3 is 14 amino acids long. CDR1 is MNHEY, CDR2 SMNVEV, per germline (reference sequence). The V gene end was trimmed by 0 bases and the J gene end by 8 bases; junction bases not matched to a gene: 5. The CDR3 DNA is TGTGCCAGCAGTTTATCCCTCGGGACAGGCGGCTACACCTTC. Amino acid sequence: CASSLSLGTGGYTF.

By sample share, this clone is medium-sized (0.01 to 0.1%). The CDR3 region is CASSKGGGTGEEKLFF. CDR3 nucleotide sequence: TGTGCCAGCAGCAAAGGCGGGGGGACAGGGGAAGAAAAACTGTTTTTT. This rearrangement joins TRBV4-2 to TRBJ1-4, with 10 nucleotides matching TRBD1. The V gene's germline CDR1 is LGHNA and CDR2 YNFKEQ. Unmatched junction bases numbered 11, after V lost 5 bases and J lost 8 bases. This CDR3 comprises 16 residues.

This clone has a single count. The genes are TRBV7-9 and TRBJ2-1; TRBD1 agrees at 7 bases. The CDR3 contains 15 residues. Germline assignment: CDR1 SEHNR and CDR2 FQNEAQ (reference sequence). The V segment lost 3 bases and the J segment 0 bases; nucleotides outside the gene matches: 2. CDR3: CASSFWDSSYNEQFF. CDR3 nucleotides: TGTGCCAGCAGCTTTTGGGACAGCTCCTACAATGAGCAGTTCTTC.

CDR3 bases: TGTGCCAGCAGCGCAGGGATCGGACAGGGTAACGGCTACACCTTC. Translating gives CASSAGIGQGNGYTF. The chain carries TRBV9 and TRBJ1-2; 8 nucleotides align to TRBD1. V shed 3 bases and J 8 bases; nucleotides not matched to a gene: 12. The length of the CDR3 is 15 residues. Germline V gene lookup returns CDR1 SGDLS and CDR2 YYNGEE. The variable domain in full, completed from reference TRBV9 and TRBJ1-2, reads DSGVTQTPKHLITATGQRVTLRCSPRSGDLSVYWYQQSLDQGLQFLIQYYNGEERAKGNILERFSAQQFPDLHSELNLSSLELGDSALYFCASSAGIGQGNGYTFGSGTRLTVV.

This clone was counted once. V is TRBV7-2 and J is TRBJ1-6; D gene uncertain. Germline-derived CDR1 and CDR2 are SGHTA and FQGNSA. The CDR3 covers 17 residues. The V end was cut by 2 bases, the J end by 7 bases, with 18 bases between. CDR3 sequence (DNA): TGTGCCAGCAGCTTAAACATGCAGACACGACCCAATTCACCCCTCCACTTT. This codes for CASSLNMQTRPNSPLHF.